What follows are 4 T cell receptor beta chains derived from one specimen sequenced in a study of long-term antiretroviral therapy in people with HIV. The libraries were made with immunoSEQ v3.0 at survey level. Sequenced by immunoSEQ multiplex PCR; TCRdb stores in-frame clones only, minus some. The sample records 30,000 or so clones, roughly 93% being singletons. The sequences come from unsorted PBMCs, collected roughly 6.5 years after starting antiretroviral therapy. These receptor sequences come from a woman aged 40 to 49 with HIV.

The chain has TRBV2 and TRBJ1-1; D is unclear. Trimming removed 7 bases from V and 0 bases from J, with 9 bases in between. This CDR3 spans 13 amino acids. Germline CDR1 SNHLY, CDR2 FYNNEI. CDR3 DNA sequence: TGTGCCAGCATGAGGACCATGAACACTGAAGCTTTCTTT. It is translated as CASMRTMNTEAFF.

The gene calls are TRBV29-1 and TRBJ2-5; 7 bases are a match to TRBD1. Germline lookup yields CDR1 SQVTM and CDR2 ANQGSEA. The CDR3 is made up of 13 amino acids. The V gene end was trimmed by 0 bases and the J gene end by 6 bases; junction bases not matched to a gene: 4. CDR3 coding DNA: TGCAGCGTTGAAGAATACAGGGGACAGACCCAGTACTTC. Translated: CSVEEYRGQTQYF.

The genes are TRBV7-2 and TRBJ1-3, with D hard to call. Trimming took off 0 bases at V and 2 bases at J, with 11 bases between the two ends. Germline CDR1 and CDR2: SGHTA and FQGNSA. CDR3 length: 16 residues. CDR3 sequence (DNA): TGTGCCAGCAGCTTAGCGAACGGTTGGGCTGGAAACACCATATATTTT. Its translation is CASSLANGWAGNTIYF.

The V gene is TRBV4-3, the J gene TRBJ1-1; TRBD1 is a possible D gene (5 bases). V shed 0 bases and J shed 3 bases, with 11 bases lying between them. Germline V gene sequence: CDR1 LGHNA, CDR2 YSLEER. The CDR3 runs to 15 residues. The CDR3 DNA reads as TGCGCCAGCAGCCAAGAACTGACAGCACACACTGAAGCTTTCTTT. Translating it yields CASSQELTAHTEAFF.